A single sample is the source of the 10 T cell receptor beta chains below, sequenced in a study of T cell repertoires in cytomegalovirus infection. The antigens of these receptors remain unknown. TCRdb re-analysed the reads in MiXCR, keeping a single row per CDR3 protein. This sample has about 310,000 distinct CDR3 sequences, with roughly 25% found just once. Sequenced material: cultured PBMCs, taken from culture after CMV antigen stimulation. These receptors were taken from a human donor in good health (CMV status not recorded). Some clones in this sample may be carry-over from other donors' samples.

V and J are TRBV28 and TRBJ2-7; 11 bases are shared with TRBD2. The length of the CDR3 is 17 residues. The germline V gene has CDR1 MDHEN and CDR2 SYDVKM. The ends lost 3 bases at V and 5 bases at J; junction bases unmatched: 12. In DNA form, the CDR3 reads TGTGCCAGCAGTTTCCTCAGAACTAGCGGGAGTCGGAACGAGCAGTACTTC. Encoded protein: CASSFLRTSGSRNEQYF.

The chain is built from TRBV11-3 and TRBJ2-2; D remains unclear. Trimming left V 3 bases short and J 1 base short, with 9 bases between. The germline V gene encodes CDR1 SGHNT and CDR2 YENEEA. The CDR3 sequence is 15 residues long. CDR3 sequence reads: CASSFLMGNTGELFF. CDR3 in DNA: TGTGCCAGCAGCTTTCTTATGGGGAACACCGGGGAGCTGTTTTTT.

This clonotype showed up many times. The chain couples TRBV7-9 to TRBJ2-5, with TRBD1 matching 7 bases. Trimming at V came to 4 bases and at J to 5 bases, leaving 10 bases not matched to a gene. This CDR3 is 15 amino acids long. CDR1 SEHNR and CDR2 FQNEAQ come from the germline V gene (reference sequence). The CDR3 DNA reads TGTGCCAGCAGCTCCACCGGAGACAGGGAGGAGACCCAGTACTTC. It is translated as CASSSTGDREETQYF.

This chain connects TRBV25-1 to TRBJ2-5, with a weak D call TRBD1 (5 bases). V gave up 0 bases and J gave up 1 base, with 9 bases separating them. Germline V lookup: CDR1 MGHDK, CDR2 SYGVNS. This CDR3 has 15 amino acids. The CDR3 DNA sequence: TGTGCCAGCAGTGAATATAAAGGGGCCCAAGAGACCCAGTACTTC. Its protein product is CASSEYKGAQETQYF. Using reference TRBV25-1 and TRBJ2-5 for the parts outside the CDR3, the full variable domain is EADIYQTPRYLVIGTGKKITLECSQTMGHDKMYWYQQDPGMELHLIHYSYGVNSTEKGDLSSESTVSRIRTEHFPLTLESARPSHTSQYLCASSEYKGAQETQYFGPGTRLLVL.

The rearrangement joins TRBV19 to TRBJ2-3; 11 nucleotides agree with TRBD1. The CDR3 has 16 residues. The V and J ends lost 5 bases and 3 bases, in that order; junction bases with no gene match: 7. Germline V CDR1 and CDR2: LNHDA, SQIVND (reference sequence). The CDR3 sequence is CASSSGQGVLTDTQYF. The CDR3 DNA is TGTGCCAGTAGTTCGGGACAGGGGGTTCTAACAGATACGCAGTATTTT.

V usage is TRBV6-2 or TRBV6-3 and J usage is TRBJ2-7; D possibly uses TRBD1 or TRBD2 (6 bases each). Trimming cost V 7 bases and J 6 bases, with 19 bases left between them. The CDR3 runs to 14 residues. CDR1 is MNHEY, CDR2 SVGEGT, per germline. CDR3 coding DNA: TGTGCCAGCACCCAAGCCTTGGAGGGGGTCGAGCAGTACGTC. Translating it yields CASTQALEGVEQYV.

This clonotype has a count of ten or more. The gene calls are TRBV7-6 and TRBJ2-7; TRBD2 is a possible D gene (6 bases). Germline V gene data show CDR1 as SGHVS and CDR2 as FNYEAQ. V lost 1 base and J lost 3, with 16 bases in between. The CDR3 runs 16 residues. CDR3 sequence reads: CASSLDRAGTSYEQYF. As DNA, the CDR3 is TGTGCCAGCAGCTTAGATCGAGCGGGCACTAGCTACGAGCAGTACTTC.

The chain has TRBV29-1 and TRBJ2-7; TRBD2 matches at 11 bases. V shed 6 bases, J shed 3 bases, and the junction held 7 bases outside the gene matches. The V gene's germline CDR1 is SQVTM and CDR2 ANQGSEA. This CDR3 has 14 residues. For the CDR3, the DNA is TGCAGCGTGGCACTGCTAGCGGGAGGCTACGAGCAGTACTTC. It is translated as CSVALLAGGYEQYF.

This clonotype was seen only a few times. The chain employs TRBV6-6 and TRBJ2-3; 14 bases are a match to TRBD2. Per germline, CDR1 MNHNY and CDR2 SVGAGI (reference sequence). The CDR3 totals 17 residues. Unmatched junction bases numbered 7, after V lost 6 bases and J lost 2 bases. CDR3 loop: CASSSRLAGGYTDTQYF. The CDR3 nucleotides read TGTGCCAGCAGCTCCCGACTAGCGGGAGGGTACACAGATACGCAGTATTTT.

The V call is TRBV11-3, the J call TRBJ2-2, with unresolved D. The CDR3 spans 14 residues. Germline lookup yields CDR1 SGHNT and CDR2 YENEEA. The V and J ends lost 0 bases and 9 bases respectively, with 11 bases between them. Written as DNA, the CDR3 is TGTGCCAGCAGCTTAGATTCCATGGCCCGGGAGCTGTTTTTT. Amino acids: CASSLDSMARELFF.